This T cell receptor (beta chain) was identified during a study of T-cell memory formation after mild COVID-19. Whole-study findings and limits: Nothing showed for sure that second-wave clones peaking on day 37 were SARS-CoV-2 specific. The study detected some responding clones in pre-infection memory, suggesting cross-reactive memory joined.

A single record per CDR3 protein comes from TCRdb applying MiXCR to the 5' RACE reads. Of around 410,000 distinct CDR3 sequences listed, 23% are singletons. CDR3 length equals 15 residues. CDR1 SGHVS and CDR2 FNYEAQ come from the germline V gene. The junction had 7 bases not matched to a gene; V was cut back by 2 bases and J by 10 bases. Concerning this clonotype itself: Antigen: not known.

The receptor was isolated from an adult woman who had mild COVID-19 (a few samples of this study predate the infection). Cell type and time point are not known. The sequenced sample was PBMCs or a T cell subset sorted from them (not recorded which). The chain joins TRBV7-6 to TRBJ1-6, with 8 bases identical to TRBD1. The CDR3 spells CASSLFATGDSPLHF. As DNA, the CDR3 is TGTGCCAGCAGCTTATTCGCGACAGGGGACTCACCCCTCCACTTT.